The clone carrying this TCR beta chain turned up a few times. These data originate in a study of cytomegalovirus exposure and HLA in healthy donors. The V segment lost 1 base and the J segment 7 bases; nucleotides outside the gene matches: 20. The CDR3 has 19 residues. CDR1 is SGHDN, CDR2 FVKESK, per germline. The PCR had 60 Vbeta and 13 Jbeta primers. The assay was immunoSEQ multiplex PCR, and TCRdb's table has in-frame clones only and misses some. The sample carries about 140,000 clones, approximately 72% recorded once. The chain recombines TRBV14 with TRBJ2-5, with 8 bases identical to TRBD2. The sequencing input was PBMCs. This TCR came from a man aged 35 to 55 in good health and CMV-seronegative. The CDR3 sequence: CASSQGLRAGVLKIWTQYF. The DNA for the CDR3 is TGTGCCAGCAGCCAAGGTTTACGAGCGGGGGTGTTGAAGATATGGACCCAGTACTTC.